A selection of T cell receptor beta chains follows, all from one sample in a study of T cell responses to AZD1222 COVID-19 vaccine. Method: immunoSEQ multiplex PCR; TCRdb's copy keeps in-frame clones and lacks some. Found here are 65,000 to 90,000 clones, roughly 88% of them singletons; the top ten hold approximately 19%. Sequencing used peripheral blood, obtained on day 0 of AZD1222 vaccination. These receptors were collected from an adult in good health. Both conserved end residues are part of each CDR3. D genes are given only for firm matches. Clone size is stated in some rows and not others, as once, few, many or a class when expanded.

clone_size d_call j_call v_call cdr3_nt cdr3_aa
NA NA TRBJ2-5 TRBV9 TGTGCCAGTGGACAGCAAGAGACCCAGTACTTC CASGQQETQYF
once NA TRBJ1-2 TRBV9 TGTGCCAGCAGCGTAGGAGGCGGGAGTACGACGGCTTATGGCTACACCTTC CASSVGGGSTTAYGYTF
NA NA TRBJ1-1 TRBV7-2 TGTGCCAGCCACCTGGCTGGGGGGGCACGGAACACTGAAGCTTTCTTT CASHLAGGARNTEAFF
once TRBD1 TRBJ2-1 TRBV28 TGTGCCAGCAGCCCCGGGACAGGAATACTCAATGAGCAGTTCTTC CASSPGTGILNEQFF
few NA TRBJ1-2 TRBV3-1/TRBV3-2 TGTGCCAGCAGCCAAGTCCCCGGGACACCCGATGGCTACACCTTC CASSQVPGTPDGYTF
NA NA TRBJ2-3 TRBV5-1 TGCGCCAGCAGCTTGGAATCGTTGGGGACCACAGATACGCAGTATTTT CASSLESLGTTDTQYF
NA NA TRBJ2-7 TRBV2 TGTGCCAACTCCAGGGGCCCCACCTACGAGCAGTACTTC CANSRGPTYEQYF
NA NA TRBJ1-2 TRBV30 TGTGCCGGCACCAGGCAACTTAACTATGGCTACACCTTC CAGTRQLNYGYTF
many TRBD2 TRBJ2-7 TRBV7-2 TGTGCCAGCAGCTCCAGCGGGGAAGGCGAGCAGTACTTC CASSSSGEGEQYF
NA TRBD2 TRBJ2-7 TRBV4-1 TGCGCCAGCAGCCAAGTTCCCGGGAGGGCCTACGAGCAGTACTTC CASSQVPGRAYEQYF
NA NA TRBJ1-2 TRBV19 TGTGCCAGTAGACATACCGGGGCAGGTGGCGGCTACACCTTC CASRHTGAGGGYTF
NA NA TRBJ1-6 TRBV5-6 TGTGCCAGCAGCTCCCTCCGGACCGGGCAGGGTGATAATTCACCCCTCCACTTT CASSSLRTGQGDNSPLHF